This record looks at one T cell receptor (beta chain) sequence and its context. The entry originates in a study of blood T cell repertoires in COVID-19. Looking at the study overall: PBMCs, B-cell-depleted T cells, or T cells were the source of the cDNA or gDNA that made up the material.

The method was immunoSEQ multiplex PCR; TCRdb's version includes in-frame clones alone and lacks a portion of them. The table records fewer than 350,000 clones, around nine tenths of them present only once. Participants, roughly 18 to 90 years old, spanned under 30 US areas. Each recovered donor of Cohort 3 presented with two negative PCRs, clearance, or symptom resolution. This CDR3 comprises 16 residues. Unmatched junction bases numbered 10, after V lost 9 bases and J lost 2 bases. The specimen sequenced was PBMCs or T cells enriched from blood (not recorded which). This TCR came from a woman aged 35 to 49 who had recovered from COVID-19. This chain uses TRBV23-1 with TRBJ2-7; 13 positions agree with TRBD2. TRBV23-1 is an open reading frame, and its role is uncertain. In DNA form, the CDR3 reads TGCGCCAGTGGAGGACTAGCGGGGGTAGGCCCCTACGAGCAGTACTTC. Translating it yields CASGGLAGVGPYEQYF.